Below, 21 T cell receptor beta chains from the same sample are listed, as sequenced in a study of CD8 T cells in ankylosing spondylitis. Their antigens remain unidentified. Overall study findings and caveats: A motif in TCR beta, a set of roughly eight highly homologous variants, appeared characteristic of ankylosing spondylitis blood.

TCRdb analysed the 5' RACE reads with MiXCR anew, one entry per CDR3 protein. The repertoire holds roughly 700,000 distinct CDR3 sequences, with 15% to 20% as singletons. Material: blood, either unsorted or a sorted T cell fraction (not recorded which). These receptors were taken from a male donor with ankylosing spondylitis.

This clonotype was seen more than once but under ten times. The V and J genes are TRBV6-1 and TRBJ2-7; D remains ambiguous. V lost 5 bases and J 3 bases, leaving 11 bases between the germline ends. Per germline, CDR1 MNHNS and CDR2 SASEGT. The CDR3 spans 13 residues. The CDR3 here is CASSRSHNYEQYF. The CDR3 bases are TGTGCCAGCAGTCGTTCTCATAACTACGAGCAGTACTTC.

This clonotype was seen ten or more times. The V gene is TRBV20-1, the J gene TRBJ1-4; D is uncertain. CDR1 is DFQATT and CDR2 is SNEGSKA in the germline V gene (reference sequence). V was trimmed by 0 bases and J by 0 bases, leaving 11 bases between them. There are 16 residues in the CDR3. CDR3 coding DNA: TGCAGTGCTAGAGAAGAGGGATGGGCAACTAATGAAAAACTGTTTTTT. Its translation: CSAREEGWATNEKLFF.

This clonotype occurred many times. The rearrangement joins TRBV5-1 to TRBJ2-7, with 11 nucleotides matching TRBD1. CDR1 and CDR2 from the germline V gene are SGHRS and YFSETQ. The CDR3 covers 14 residues. V was clipped by 5 bases and J by 0 bases; unmatched bases: 1. In DNA form, the CDR3 reads TGCGCCAGCAGGGGACAGGGGGGCTCCTACGAGCAGTACTTC. It encodes CASRGQGGSYEQYF.

This chain connects TRBV11-2 to TRBJ2-4; D gene ambiguous. Per germline, CDR1 SGHAT and CDR2 FQNNGV. The length of the CDR3 is 14 residues. With 5 bases removed from V and 0 bases from J, the gap between germline ends came to 8 bases. The CDR3 reads CASSAELAKNIQYF. CDR3 coding DNA: TGTGCCAGCAGCGCGGAACTAGCCAAAAACATTCAGTACTTC.

This clonotype turned up a few times. The gene calls are TRBV5-1 and TRBJ1-2, with 7 bases that match TRBD1. The CDR3 loop spans 15 amino acids. In germline, CDR1 is SGHRS, CDR2 YFSETQ. V was pared by 4 bases and J by 2 bases, with 8 bases of the junction left unmatched. The CDR3: CASSPGQPPNYGYTF. DNA for the CDR3: TGCGCCAGCAGCCCGGGACAGCCCCCCAACTATGGCTACACCTTC.

This clonotype was counted only a few times. V usage is TRBV15 and J usage is TRBJ1-2; no firm D call. Germline values: CDR1 LNHNV, CDR2 YYDKDF (reference sequence). The CDR3 is 12 residues long. Trimming cost V 3 bases and J 2 bases, with 4 bases left between them. The CDR3 DNA reads as TGTGCCACCAGCAGGGGAAACTATGGCTACACCTTC. Protein sequence: CATSRGNYGYTF.

In its sample, this clonotype was seen a few times. This rearrangement joins TRBV12-3 or TRBV12-4 to TRBJ2-6, with D perhaps given as TRBD1 or TRBD2 (5 bases each). The CDR3 has 17 residues. Trimming removed 5 bases from V and 4 bases from J, with 18 bases in between. This CDR3 reads CASSPPRGVWGANVLTF. Here the CDR3 DNA reads TGTGCCAGCAGTCCCCCCCGAGGGGTGTGGGGGGCCAACGTCCTGACTTTC.

This clonotype was seen more than once but under ten times. V is TRBV6-5 and J is TRBJ1-5; D may be TRBD1 (5 bases). This CDR3 has 15 amino acids. The germline V and J ends were trimmed by 4 bases and 16 bases, with 26 bases remaining between them. In germline, CDR1 is MNHEY, CDR2 SVGAGI. The CDR3: CASSSTQASLDGRHF. As DNA, the CDR3 is TGTGCCAGCAGTTCAACACAGGCAAGCCTGGATGGACGACATTTT.

This chain connects TRBV5-6 to TRBJ2-1, with D unclear. The germline V gene has CDR1 SGHDT and CDR2 YYEEEE. V was shortened by 3 bases and J by 3 bases, with 13 bases between the two germline ends. The CDR3 has 15 residues. In nucleotides, the CDR3 is TGTGCCAGCAGCTCCGAGCACATTCTCTACAATGAGCAGTTCTTC. Amino acids: CASSSEHILYNEQFF.

The V and J genes are TRBV10-3 and TRBJ2-7; D ambiguous. The germline CDR1 and CDR2 sequences are ENHRY and SYGVKD. The V gene lost 2 bases and the J gene lost 2 bases, with 4 bases spanning the gap. CDR3 length equals 12 residues. The CDR3 DNA sequence: TGTGCCATCAGTGAGGAGGCCTACGAGCAGTACTTC. Encoded protein: CAISEEAYEQYF.

This clonotype was detected a few times. The rearrangement joins TRBV4-2 to TRBJ2-7; no definite D call. V was pared by 0 bases and J by 6 bases, with 3 bases between. The CDR3 is 11 residues long. Germline V gene lookup returns CDR1 LGHNA and CDR2 YNFKEQ. CDR3 nucleotide sequence: TGTGCCAGCAGCCAAGAACCCGAGCAGTACTTC. Translated, it gives CASSQEPEQYF.

The rearrangement joins TRBV18 to TRBJ2-1; possibly TRBD2 for D (6 bases). The CDR3 has 15 residues. V gave up 6 bases and J gave up 10 bases, with 22 bases separating them. CDR1 KGHSH and CDR2 LQKENI come from the germline V gene. CDR3 protein: CASSPAPGLSNEQFF. Here the CDR3 DNA reads TGTGCCAGCTCGCCCGCTCCGGGACTCTCAAACGAGCAGTTCTTC.

This clonotype was detected a few times. The chain recombines TRBV2 with TRBJ2-1, with 12 bases that match TRBD2. Germline CDR1 reads SNHLY; CDR2 reads FYNNEI. The CDR3 is 14 amino acids. After removal of 7 bases from V and 8 bases from J, the junction contained 6 bases not matched to a gene. The CDR3 sequence is CASTLAGGPYEQFF. The CDR3 DNA is TGTGCCAGCACGCTAGCGGGGGGGCCCTATGAGCAGTTCTTC.

At least ten counts were recorded for this clonotype. The genes are TRBV9 and TRBJ2-3; 7 bases map to TRBD2. Germline CDR1 and CDR2: SGDLS and YYNGEE. V was pared by 3 bases and J by 2 bases, with 3 bases of the junction left unmatched. The CDR3 covers 14 residues. CDR3 sequence: CASSGSGDTDTQYF. For the CDR3, the DNA is TGTGCCAGCAGCGGAAGCGGGGACACAGATACGCAGTATTTT.

This clonotype showed up just a few times. The rearrangement uses TRBV9 and TRBJ2-7, with TRBD1 as a possible D gene (6 bases). The CDR3 extends over 12 amino acids. Per the germline V gene, CDR1 is SGDLS and CDR2 is YYNGEE. The V end lost 0 bases, the J end lost 10 bases, and 11 bases lay between the germline ends. As DNA, the CDR3 is TGTGCCAGCAGCGTAGAAGGACAGCTTCAGTACTTC. Its protein product is CASSVEGQLQYF.

This clonotype showed up just a few times. This chain joins TRBV2 and TRBJ1-6, with no clear D. The V and J ends lost 4 bases and 12 bases respectively, with 10 bases between them. The germline CDR1 and CDR2 sequences are SNHLY and FYNNEI. The CDR3 consists of 12 residues. The CDR3, as DNA: TGTGCCAGCAGTGGGACCGCGGGACCCCTCCACTTT. This gives the protein CASSGTAGPLHF.

The rearrangement joins TRBV12-3 or TRBV12-4 to TRBJ1-1; 9 nucleotides agree with TRBD1. Trimming took 6 bases from V and 3 from J; bases not matched to a gene: 11. This CDR3 is 16 amino acids long. CDR3 nucleotides: TGTGCCAGCAGCCCCGGGACAGGGTTTTGGGACACTGAAGCTTTCTTT. Translated, it gives CASSPGTGFWDTEAFF.

The rearrangement joins TRBV15 to TRBJ2-7, with TRBD1 identical over 8 bases. Germline V gene sequence: CDR1 LNHNV, CDR2 YYDKDF (reference sequence). The CDR3 is 14 residues long. Trimming at V came to 4 bases and at J to 0 bases, leaving 2 bases not matched to a gene. The CDR3 here is CATSTTGGSYEQYF. CDR3 sequence (DNA): TGTGCCACCAGCACTACAGGGGGCTCCTACGAGCAGTACTTC.

This chain joins TRBV5-1 and TRBJ2-3, with TRBD1 matching over 9 bases. V gave up 4 bases and J gave up 4 bases; unmatched junction bases: 4. Germline CDR1 SGHRS, CDR2 YFSETQ. The CDR3 spans 14 residues. The CDR3 DNA reads as TGCGCCAGCAGCCAGAGACAGGGGGCAGATACGCAGTATTTT. Protein: CASSQRQGADTQYF.

In its sample, this clonotype was seen many times. The chain employs TRBV29-1 and TRBJ1-4, with D tentatively TRBD1 (6 bases). Germline V CDR1 and CDR2: SQVTM, ANQGSEA. V lost 3 bases to trimming and J lost 7 bases, with 12 bases between them. CDR3 length: 13 residues. The CDR3 loop reads CSVDQGSSEKLFF. The CDR3, as DNA: TGCAGCGTTGACCAGGGGAGCAGTGAAAAACTGTTTTTT.

This clonotype was seen a few times. The rearrangement links TRBV2 to TRBJ2-4; TRBD2 matches at 9 bases. Germline V gene lookup returns CDR1 SNHLY and CDR2 FYNNEI. The length of the CDR3 is 17 residues. V lost 6 bases to trimming and J lost 0 bases; unmatched junction nucleotides: 9. The DNA of the CDR3 is TGTGCCAGCAGGGATGGAGGAGCGGGGGGAGCCAAAAACATTCAGTACTTC. This codes for CASRDGGAGGAKNIQYF.